This passage covers 26 T cell receptor beta chains from one sample sequenced in a study of T cell responses to AZD1222 COVID-19 vaccine. Produced via immunoSEQ multiplex PCR; TCRdb's table is partial and in-frame only. The data contain 250,000 to 300,000 clones, about 94% of them seen just once; the ten biggest clones take up around 0.6%. The sequences come from peripheral blood, collected 28 days after the second AZD1222 dose. The receptors here all came from an adult who received the AZD1222 COVID-19 vaccine.

This clone was observed once. The chain employs TRBV28 and TRBJ2-7, with no clear D. Trimming removed 6 bases at V and 5 bases at J, with 11 bases between. The CDR3 has 12 amino acids. Germline CDR1 and CDR2: MDHEN and SYDVKM. The CDR3 nucleotides are TGTGCCAGCAGCTTGGGGTTCGACGAGCAGTACTTC. The encoded protein is CASSLGFDEQYF.

The chain recombines TRBV27 with TRBJ1-2, with 7 bases identical to TRBD1. CDR3 length: 14 amino acids. In germline, CDR1 is MNHEY, CDR2 SMNVEV (reference sequence). The V and J ends lost 10 bases and 4 bases, in that order; junction bases with no gene match: 12. In DNA, the CDR3 is TGTGCCACCTCTCGGGACAGAAGCACCTATGGCTACACCTTC. Protein: CATSRDRSTYGYTF.

This clone appeared a single time. V is TRBV20-1 and J is TRBJ1-2; 7 nucleotides line up with TRBD1. Germline V gene lookup returns CDR1 DFQATT and CDR2 SNEGSKA (reference sequence). The CDR3 is made up of 10 amino acids. The CDR3 loop reads CSAGGRGYTF. CDR3 DNA sequence: TGCAGCGCAGGGGGACGAGGCTACACCTTC.

The rearrangement uses TRBV7-3 and TRBJ1-2, with D perhaps TRBD1 (5 bases). Germline-derived CDR1 and CDR2 are SGHTA and FQGTGA. Between the trimmed V and J ends, which lost 2 bases and 5 bases, there was a span of 9 bases. There are 13 residues in the CDR3. CDR3 coding DNA: TGTGCCAGCAGCTTACAGGGAGGATATGGCTACACCTTC. Its protein product is CASSLQGGYGYTF.

This chain links TRBV3-1 (or the pseudogene TRBV3-2) with TRBJ2-3; D may be TRBD2 (6 bases). Between the trimmed V and J ends, which lost 0 bases and 3 bases, there was a span of 13 bases. The V gene's germline CDR1 is LGHDT and CDR2 YNNKEL (reference sequence). This CDR3 has 16 residues. CDR3 sequence reads: CASSQDVNSGTDTQYF. The CDR3 nucleotides are TGTGCCAGCAGCCAAGATGTGAATAGCGGAACAGATACGCAGTATTTT.

The rearrangement joins TRBV5-1 to TRBJ2-3; D remains unclear. The CDR3 has 11 amino acids. The germline V gene has CDR1 SGHRS and CDR2 YFSETQ. V was clipped by 2 bases and J by 6 bases, with 4 bases between them. The CDR3 coding sequence is TGCGCCAGCAGCTTAGCGGATACGCAGTATTTT. Protein: CASSLADTQYF.

V is TRBV5-1 and J is TRBJ1-6; 7 bases are a match to TRBD1. This CDR3 is 16 amino acids long. Germline CDR1 SGHRS, CDR2 YFSETQ. V dropped 5 bases and J dropped 0; count of bases not matched to a gene: 5. CDR3 in DNA: TGCGCCAGCAGTTCGACAGGGCCCTCCTATAATTCACCCCTCCACTTT. Encoded protein: CASSSTGPSYNSPLHF.

The V call is TRBV2, the J call TRBJ1-3, with unresolved D. The CDR3 has 13 amino acids. Trimming took 4 bases from V and 0 from J, leaving 4 bases between them. The germline V gene has CDR1 SNHLY and CDR2 FYNNEI. The CDR3: CASSVRSGNTIYF. In DNA form, the CDR3 reads TGTGCCAGCAGTGTACGCTCTGGAAACACCATATATTTT.

This chain connects TRBV12-3 or TRBV12-4 to TRBJ2-2; no reliable D call. Between the trimmed V and J ends, which lost 6 bases and 5 bases, there was a span of 10 bases. This CDR3 is built from 13 residues. CDR3 bases: TGTGCCAGCAGCAAGACAAGGACCGGGGAGCTGTTTTTT. Protein product: CASSKTRTGELFF.

CDR3 coding DNA: TGTGCCAGCAGTTTAATAAGTGGGGGGGCCTTCGAGCAGTACTTC. This translates into CASSLISGGAFEQYF. The chain carries TRBV27 and TRBJ2-7, with D tentatively TRBD2 (7 bases). The length of the CDR3 is 15 residues. V was pared by 2 bases and J by 6 bases, with 17 bases between. Germline V gene lookup returns CDR1 MNHEY and CDR2 SMNVEV (reference sequence).

The chain joins TRBV18 to TRBJ1-3, with TRBD1 matching over 8 bases. This CDR3 has 16 amino acids. Germline V gene lookup returns CDR1 KGHSH and CDR2 LQKENI. Trimming at V came to 3 bases and at J to 9 bases, leaving 13 bases not matched to a gene. The CDR3 protein is CASSPGQADSRTTIYF. CDR3 coding DNA: TGTGCCAGCTCACCGGGACAGGCAGACTCTCGGACCACCATATATTTT.

V and J are TRBV20-1 and TRBJ1-2; no definite D call. V lost 3 bases and J lost 4, with 3 bases in between. The V gene's germline CDR1 is DFQATT and CDR2 SNEGSKA (reference sequence). The CDR3 consists of 10 residues. CDR3 sequence (DNA): TGCAGTGCTAGCCCCTATGGCTACACCTTC. Protein: CSASPYGYTF.

The rearrangement uses TRBV7-2 and TRBJ1-5; D gene ambiguous. Germline CDR1 is SGHTA and CDR2 is FQGNSA. V lost 5 bases, J lost 5 bases, and 10 bases lay in between. The CDR3 length is 13 residues. The CDR3 nucleotides are TGTGCCAGCAGCCCCGACATCTATCAGCCCCAGCATTTT. This sequence encodes CASSPDIYQPQHF.

The genes are TRBV28 and TRBJ1-3; 7 nucleotides match TRBD1. V lost 10 bases, J lost 2 bases, and 14 bases stayed unmatched. CDR3 length equals 16 residues. The germline V gene has CDR1 MDHEN and CDR2 SYDVKM. Written as DNA, the CDR3 is TGTGCCACCCTGGAGGGGGCGGAAGTCGCTGGAAACACCATATATTTT. Its translation is CATLEGAEVAGNTIYF.

J is TRBJ1-2 and V is TRBV5-1; perhaps TRBD1 as D (5 bases). Germline V CDR1 and CDR2: SGHRS, YFSETQ. The CDR3 is 13 residues long. With 0 bases removed from V and 9 bases from J, the gap between germline ends came to 12 bases. CDR3 protein: CASSLEGDRSYTF. For the CDR3, the DNA is TGCGCCAGCAGCTTGGAAGGGGATCGGAGCTACACCTTC. Looking up the rest from reference TRBV5-1 and TRBJ1-2 gives the full variable domain: KAGVTQTPRYLIKTRGQQVTLSCSPISGHRSVSWYQQTPGQGLQFLFEYFSETQRNKGNFPGRFSGRQFSNSRSEMNVSTLELGDSALYLCASSLEGDRSYTFGSGTRLTVV.

This clone was observed once. The rearrangement links TRBV6-5 to TRBJ2-7; TRBD2 matches 8 bases. CDR1 and CDR2 (germline): MNHEY, SVGAGI. The trim removed 5 bases at V and 9 bases at J, leaving 9 bases unmatched. The CDR3 extends over 13 amino acids. The CDR3 DNA follows: TGTGCCAGCAGTCCGGGGGGGGACCTGGGGCAGTACTTC. As protein: CASSPGGDLGQYF.

This chain connects TRBV7-9 to TRBJ1-6; D gene uncertain. CDR3 length equals 15 residues. Trimming left V 3 bases short and J 2 bases short, with 8 bases between. Germline V lookup: CDR1 SEHNR, CDR2 FQNEAQ (reference sequence). The CDR3 DNA reads TGTGCCAGCAGCTTGCGTAATCCCTATAATTCACCCCTCCACTTT. Its protein product is CASSLRNPYNSPLHF.

The chain has TRBV27 and TRBJ2-7, with D unclear. The V and J ends lost 4 bases and 7 bases respectively, with 17 bases between them. Germline values: CDR1 MNHEY, CDR2 SMNVEV (reference sequence). The CDR3 runs 14 residues. The CDR3 DNA is TGTGCCAGCAGTTCCCATTTGGTCCCTGGGGAGCAGTACTTC. Its protein is CASSSHLVPGEQYF.

The chain carries TRBV15 and TRBJ2-2; D call uncertain. Trimming took off 2 bases at V and 1 base at J, with 5 bases between the two ends. Germline CDR1 and CDR2: LNHNV and YYDKDF (reference sequence). The CDR3 has 14 residues. CDR3 region: CATSRRQNTGELFF. The CDR3 DNA sequence: TGTGCCACCAGCAGAAGACAGAACACCGGGGAGCTGTTTTTT. Full variable domain (rest looked up from reference TRBV15 and TRBJ2-2): DAMVIQNPRYQVTQFGKPVTLSCSQTLNHNVMYWYQQKSSQAPKLLFHYYDKDFNNEADTPDNFQSRRPNTSFCFLDIRSPGLGDTAMYLCATSRRQNTGELFFGEGSRLTVL.

J is TRBJ2-3 and V is TRBV21-1; the DNA was not used to check the table's D call, TRBD2. TRBV21-1 is described as a pseudogene. This CDR3 contains 18 residues. The CDR3 DNA sequence: TGTGCCAGCAGCAAAGCGGTACCGAGCGTGGCCAGCACAGATACGCAGTATTTT. This translates into CASSKAVPSVASTDTQYF.

The CDR3 loop reads CASSKGLAGGKYEQYF. The CDR3 DNA reads as TGTGCCAGTAGTAAAGGACTAGCGGGGGGAAAGTACGAGCAGTACTTC. The chain recombines TRBV19 with TRBJ2-7; TRBD2 agrees at 14 bases. This CDR3 spans 16 amino acids. After removal of 4 bases from V and 4 bases from J, the junction contained 6 bases not matched to a gene. Germline V gene sequence: CDR1 LNHDA, CDR2 SQIVND (reference sequence).

The chain carries TRBV5-1 and TRBJ1-1, with TRBD1 identical over 8 bases. Trimming removed 4 bases from V and 1 base from J; junction bases left unmatched: 6. The CDR3 covers 15 residues. Germline loops: CDR1 SGHRS, CDR2 YFSETQ. CDR3 in amino acids: CASSLDRGGNTEAFF. In DNA form, the CDR3 reads TGCGCCAGCAGCCTTGACAGGGGAGGGAACACTGAAGCTTTCTTT.

V is TRBV6-6 and J is TRBJ1-4; D is unresolved. Germline CDR1 is MNHNY and CDR2 is SVGAGI (reference sequence). V was cut by 2 bases and J by 8 bases, with 9 bases left in between. The CDR3 is 13 residues long. In DNA form, the CDR3 reads TGTGCCAGCAGTTACACAACGAGGGAAAAACTGTTTTTT. As protein: CASSYTTREKLFF.

V is TRBV28 and J is TRBJ2-2; unclear D gene. V lost 1 base to trimming and J lost 6 bases, with 6 bases between them. The CDR3 has 13 residues. CDR1 MDHEN and CDR2 SYDVKM come from the germline V gene. The CDR3 spells CASSLSSAGELFF. CDR3 DNA: TGTGCCAGCAGTTTATCTAGTGCCGGGGAGCTGTTTTTT.

In this sample, this clone turned up once. This rearrangement joins TRBV2 to TRBJ2-5, with D tentatively TRBD2 (6 bases). V was shortened by 4 bases and J by 3 bases, with 6 bases between the two germline ends. The germline V gene encodes CDR1 SNHLY and CDR2 FYNNEI. The CDR3 length is 12 residues. CDR3 amino acids: CASSGGEETQYF. In DNA form, the CDR3 reads TGTGCCAGCAGTGGGGGGGAAGAGACCCAGTACTTC.

V usage is TRBV29-1 and J usage is TRBJ2-3; a weak D match, TRBD2 (6 bases). Germline CDR1 and CDR2: SQVTM and ANQGSEA. The CDR3 contains 12 residues. V was clipped by 6 bases and J by 4 bases, with 11 bases between them. The CDR3 DNA follows: TGCAGCGTGGAGGGCGGGGCAGATACGCAGTATTTT. The encoded protein is CSVEGGADTQYF.